This entry features one T cell receptor (beta chain) sequence. Trimming removed 3 bases at V and 2 bases at J, with 9 bases between. The germline V gene encodes CDR1 ENHRY and CDR2 SYGVKD. CDR3 length: 14 residues. The data are from a study of shared clonotypes between healthy human individuals. Profiled with immunoSEQ multiplex PCR; TCRdb holds only in-frame clones, not every one. The sample carries hundreds of thousands of clones, around 93% recorded once. CD8 cells regarded as naive lacked CD45RO, were positively chosen for CCR7, and omitted terminally differentiated effector memory CD45RA+ cells. The TCR was taken from a man aged 30 to 39 in good health. J is TRBJ2-3 and V is TRBV10-3; TRBD2 might be the D (5 bases). Material: naive CD8+ T cells sorted from blood. The CDR3 sequence is CAISESGNTDTQYF. The DNA of the CDR3 is TGTGCCATCAGTGAATCGGGAAACACAGATACGCAGTATTTT.